Below are 29 T cell receptor beta chains sequenced from a single sample in a study of blood T cell repertoires in COVID-19. Repertoires were generated with immunoSEQ multiplex PCR, while TCRdb's copy carries only in-frame clones and drops some. This sample yields approximately 170,000 clones, of which 79% are seen a single time; 15% to 20% belongs to the top ten. The specimen sequenced was PBMCs or T cells enriched from blood (not recorded which). Source of these receptors: an older woman in a cohort exposed to, infected with or recovered from COVID-19 (not recorded which).

This clone was observed once. The chain carries TRBV20-1 and TRBJ1-5; 8 bases are shared with TRBD1. Unmatched junction bases numbered 7, after V lost 3 bases and J lost 6 bases. The CDR3 extends over 14 amino acids. CDR1 and CDR2 (germline): DFQATT, SNEGSKA (reference sequence). The CDR3 DNA follows: TGCAGTGCTAGTGGACAGGGTATAATTCAGCCCCAGCATTTT. It specifies CSASGQGIIQPQHF.

This clone was counted once. The V gene is TRBV7-3, the J gene TRBJ2-3; TRBD2 matches 11 bases. Per the germline V gene, CDR1 is SGHTA and CDR2 is FQGTGA. V lost 4 bases, J lost 1 base, and 4 bases stayed unmatched. The CDR3 loop spans 16 amino acids. The CDR3, as DNA: TGTGCCAGCAGCTCAACTAGCGGGAGCGGCACAGATACGCAGTATTTT. It yields the protein CASSSTSGSGTDTQYF.

This clone has just one count. This chain links TRBV15 with TRBJ1-5; D is ambiguous. Trimming shortened V by 1 base and J by 3 bases, and 7 bases separated the two germline ends. The CDR3 extends over 14 amino acids. The germline V gene encodes CDR1 LNHNV and CDR2 YYDKDF (reference sequence). CDR3 DNA sequence: TGTGCCACCAGCAGAGGCAGAAACAATCAGCCCCAGCATTTT. Translated: CATSRGRNNQPQHF.

This chain connects TRBV19 to TRBJ2-5; perhaps TRBD1 as D (6 bases). The CDR3 totals 16 residues. CDR1 and CDR2 from the germline V gene are LNHDA and SQIVND (reference sequence). Trimming took off 9 bases at V and 4 bases at J, with 24 bases between the two ends. The CDR3 loop reads CASQNRVDSVGETQYF. In DNA, the CDR3 is TGTGCCAGCCAGAACAGGGTGGATTCCGTCGGAGAGACCCAGTACTTC.

The rearrangement joins TRBV7-9 to TRBJ1-1, with D perhaps matching TRBD1 (6 bases). This CDR3 is built from 14 residues. Trimming left V 6 bases short and J 4 bases short, with 15 bases between. CDR1 SEHNR and CDR2 FQNEAQ come from the germline V gene (reference sequence). The CDR3 protein is CASRNRATGTEAFF. The CDR3 DNA reads as TGTGCCAGCAGAAACAGGGCGACTGGCACTGAAGCTTTCTTT.

The chain employs TRBV5-1 and TRBJ1-1; TRBD1 matches 10 bases. Germline CDR1 is SGHRS and CDR2 is YFSETQ. The junction had 6 bases not matched to a gene; V was cut back by 4 bases and J by 0 bases. The CDR3 is 16 amino acids. CDR3 DNA: TGCGCCAGCAGCCCCGGGACAGGGGCCATGAACACTGAAGCTTTCTTT. Its translation: CASSPGTGAMNTEAFF.

The rearrangement links TRBV5-1 to TRBJ2-3; D gene ambiguous. CDR3 size: 15 residues. CDR1 is SGHRS, CDR2 YFSETQ, per germline. Trimming pared 4 bases from V and 5 bases from J, leaving 17 bases between. CDR3 sequence: CASSPNYGGLDTQYF. The DNA of the CDR3 is TGCGCCAGCAGCCCGAACTACGGTGGTTTAGATACGCAGTATTTT.

The V call is TRBV6-2 or TRBV6-3, the J call TRBJ2-7, with 7 bases fitting TRBD2. The germline CDR1 and CDR2 sequences are MNHEY and SVGEGT. The CDR3 contains 16 residues. Unmatched junction bases numbered 17, after V lost 5 bases and J lost 7 bases. Here the CDR3 DNA reads TGTGCCAGCAGTCCCTCTTGGGGACTACCAATAAGTGAGCAGTACTTC. The encoded protein is CASSPSWGLPISEQYF.

The gene calls are TRBV5-1 and TRBJ2-2; possibly TRBD2 for D (5 bases). CDR1 and CDR2 from the germline V gene are SGHRS and YFSETQ. With 4 bases removed from V and 6 bases from J, the gap between germline ends came to 13 bases. The CDR3 is 14 residues long. For the CDR3, the DNA is TGCGCCAGCAGCCCAAGGACGGGATCCGGGGAGCTGTTTTTT. It encodes CASSPRTGSGELFF.

The chain combines TRBV19 with TRBJ1-1; D is unresolved. CDR1 LNHDA and CDR2 SQIVND come from the germline V gene (reference sequence). V shed 7 bases and J shed 1 base, with 13 bases lying between them. The CDR3 runs to 14 residues. The CDR3 DNA sequence: TGTGCCAGTAAGACAACCCCCACGAACACTGAAGCTTTCTTT. Encoded protein: CASKTTPTNTEAFF. Together with reference TRBV19 and TRBJ1-1, the CDR3 gives the full variable domain: DGGITQSPKYLFRKEGQNVTLSCEQNLNHDAMYWYRQDPGQGLRLIYYSQIVNDFQKGDIAEGYSVSREKKESFPLTVTSAQKNPTAFYLCASKTTPTNTEAFFGQGTRLTVV.

The rearrangement links TRBV2 to TRBJ2-3, with TRBD2 identical over 12 bases. Germline-derived CDR1 and CDR2 are SNHLY and FYNNEI. The length of the CDR3 is 18 residues. The V gene end was trimmed by 6 bases and the J gene end by 5 bases; junction bases not matched to a gene: 15. CDR3 loop: CASRGGPLAGGLGDTQYF. The CDR3 DNA follows: TGTGCCAGCAGGGGAGGTCCCCTAGCGGGAGGGCTTGGAGATACGCAGTATTTT.

The CDR3, as DNA: TGTGCCACCAGCCCTCAGGGGGGTCAGCCCCAGCATTTT. It encodes CATSPQGGQPQHF. The rearrangement links TRBV15 to TRBJ1-5, with 7 bases identical to TRBD1. Germline loops: CDR1 LNHNV, CDR2 YYDKDF (reference sequence). Trimming cost V 5 bases and J 6 bases; bases outside gene matches: 4. CDR3 length: 13 residues.

This clone was seen just once. At one end the junction does not follow the germline gene, possibly because of a read error. The chain recombines TRBV27 with TRBJ2-7, with D possibly TRBD1 on 7 matching bases. From germline, CDR1 is MNHEY and CDR2 SMNVEV (reference sequence). This CDR3 has 13 residues. CDR3 residues: CASSLEKGGTVVF. CDR3 nucleotide sequence: TGTGCCAGCAGTTTAGAGAAGGGCGGGACAGTCGTCTTC.

The chain carries TRBV7-9 and TRBJ2-7; 9 nucleotides agree with TRBD1. The germline V gene has CDR1 SEHNR and CDR2 FQNEAQ (reference sequence). Trimming cost V 4 bases and J 3 bases; bases outside gene matches: 7. The CDR3 extends over 15 amino acids. The CDR3 DNA reads as TGTGCCAGCAGCTCCTGGACAGGGGCTTACTACGAGCAGTACTTC. Translating it yields CASSSWTGAYYEQYF. Full variable domain (outside the CDR3, taken from reference TRBV7-9 and TRBJ2-7): DTGVSQNPRHKITKRGQNVTFRCDPISEHNRLYWYRQTLGQGPEFLTYFQNEAQLEKSRLLSDRFSAERPKGSFSTLEIQRTEQGDSAMYLCASSSWTGAYYEQYFGPGTRLTVT.

This chain joins TRBV5-3 and TRBJ1-6; 8 positions match TRBD1. TRBV5-3 is designated an ORF whose function remains uncertain. With V trimmed by 2 bases and J by 9 bases, 4 bases remained unmatched. CDR3 size: 14 residues. This chain's CDR3 is CARSFNRGSSPLHF. In nucleotides, the CDR3 is TGTGCCAGAAGCTTTAACAGGGGGAGTTCACCCCTCCACTTT.

In its sample, this clone was seen a few times. The sample contains more than one DNA sequence encoding this CDR3. This chain connects TRBV11-2 to TRBJ2-2, with no clear D. V lost 7 bases and J 5 bases, leaving 5 bases between the germline ends. The germline gives CDR1 SGHAT, CDR2 FQNNGV. This CDR3 region has 11 residues. The CDR3 protein is CASILTGELFF. The CDR3 region has the DNA TGTGCCAGCATCCTTACCGGGGAGCTGTTTTTT.

A few counts support this clone. The chain has TRBV13 and TRBJ2-3, with D possibly matching TRBD1 (6 bases). Germline loops: CDR1 PRHDT, CDR2 FYEKMQ (reference sequence). Trimming pared 3 bases from V and 4 bases from J, leaving 14 bases between. CDR3 length: 15 amino acids. The DNA of the CDR3 is TGTGCCAGCAGCTTCACAAACAGGGTCGCAGATACGCAGTATTTT. This gives the protein CASSFTNRVADTQYF.

The table lists this clone with a count of one. The chain recombines TRBV5-1 with TRBJ2-7; tentative D call: TRBD2 (5 bases). Germline assignment: CDR1 SGHRS and CDR2 YFSETQ. The germline V and J ends were trimmed by 6 bases and 3 bases, with 13 bases remaining between them. The CDR3 is 13 residues long. The CDR3 reads CASTRGGFYEQYF. CDR3 in DNA: TGCGCCAGCACCCGGGGTGGCTTCTACGAGCAGTACTTC.

The rearrangement links TRBV6-2 or TRBV6-3 to TRBJ1-5, with D possibly matching TRBD1 (5 bases). CDR1 is MNHEY and CDR2 is SVGEGT in the germline V gene. This CDR3 comprises 15 residues. Trimming took 2 bases from V and 6 from J, leaving 14 bases between them. CDR3 DNA sequence: TGTGCCAGCAGTTACGGGCAGGGTTTTCGTCAGCCCCAGCATTTT. Its translation is CASSYGQGFRQPQHF.

This chain joins TRBV6-1 and TRBJ1-3, with 9 bases identical to TRBD1. Germline trimming cut 3 bases from V and 1 base from J; bases unmatched to any gene: 4. CDR1 and CDR2 from the germline V gene are MNHNS and SASEGT. There are 16 residues in the CDR3. For the CDR3, the DNA is TGTGCCAGCAGTGAGACAGGGGGGCTTTCTGGAAACACCATATATTTT. Translating gives CASSETGGLSGNTIYF.

A few counts support this clone. This chain uses TRBV2 with TRBJ1-3, with 7 nucleotides matching TRBD1. Trimming removed 6 bases from V and 8 bases from J; junction bases left unmatched: 13. The CDR3 spans 15 residues. Germline V gene lookup returns CDR1 SNHLY and CDR2 FYNNEI. Written as DNA, the CDR3 is TGTGCCAGCAGCGAGCGACAGGGTAGTAGTTACACCATATATTTT. Translating gives CASSERQGSSYTIYF.

The chain joins TRBV5-5 to TRBJ2-2; the match to TRBD1 covers 8 bases. Germline assignment: CDR1 SGHKS and CDR2 YYEKEE (reference sequence). The CDR3 is 16 residues long. The trim removed 5 bases at V and 7 bases at J, leaving 13 bases unmatched. The CDR3: CASSLMDRVIIGELFF. As DNA, the CDR3 is TGTGCCAGCAGTTTGATGGACAGGGTTATAATCGGGGAGCTGTTTTTT.

This clone was observed a single time. The rearrangement links TRBV5-4 to TRBJ2-7; 13 nucleotides line up with TRBD2. Germline CDR1 and CDR2: SGHNT and YYREEE (reference sequence). The CDR3 loop spans 15 amino acids. Losses at the gene ends were 3 bases for V and 4 bases for J; bases not matched to a gene: 4. Here the CDR3 reads CASSWGTSGIYEQYF. The CDR3 nucleotides are TGTGCCAGCAGCTGGGGGACTAGCGGGATTTACGAGCAGTACTTC. Filled out from reference TRBV5-4 and TRBJ2-7, the complete variable domain reads ETGVTQSPTHLIKTRGQQVTLRCSSQSGHNTVSWYQQALGQGPQFIFQYYREEENGRGNFPPRFSGLQFPNYSSELNVNALELDDSALYLCASSWGTSGIYEQYFGPGTRLTVT.

The J gene is TRBJ2-3, the V gene TRBV18; 14 bases align to TRBD2. Trimming took 6 bases from V and 4 from J; bases not matched to a gene: 12. The CDR3 covers 18 residues. Looked up from germline, CDR1 is KGHSH and CDR2 is LQKENI. CDR3: CASSLTSGRARHADTQYF. CDR3 coding DNA: TGTGCCAGCTCCCTGACTAGCGGGAGGGCCCGGCACGCAGATACGCAGTATTTT.

The CDR3: CASSSPGGGDYETQYF. Here the CDR3 DNA reads TGTGCCAGCAGCTCTCCCGGGGGGGGAGACTACGAGACCCAGTACTTC. The chain employs TRBV7-9 and TRBJ2-5; 8 nucleotides line up with TRBD2. This CDR3 spans 16 amino acids. Trimming took 4 bases from V and 5 from J; bases not matched to a gene: 12. Per the germline V gene, CDR1 is SEHNR and CDR2 is FQNEAQ (reference sequence).

With respect to this clone: This sample also contains other DNA sequences that code for the same CDR3. The V gene is TRBV4-2, the J gene TRBJ1-1; TRBD1 is a possible D gene (6 bases). This CDR3 has 13 residues. V was trimmed by 0 bases and J by 9 bases, leaving 11 bases between them. The germline CDR1 and CDR2 sequences are LGHNA and YNFKEQ. The CDR3 reads CASSQDGGQKAFF. In DNA form, the CDR3 reads TGTGCCAGCAGCCAAGATGGTGGACAGAAAGCTTTCTTT.

The V call is TRBV6-2 or TRBV6-3, the J call TRBJ2-7; unclear D gene. CDR3 length: 11 residues. Germline CDR1 is MNHEY and CDR2 is SVGEGT. V was pared by 6 bases and J by 7 bases, with 10 bases between. CDR3 sequence (DNA): TGTGCCAGCAGCCCCTATAAAGAGCAGTACTTC. Its translation: CASSPYKEQYF.

The CDR3 DNA follows: TGTGCCAGCACTAGGGGTTTCTCACCCCTCCACTTT. Encoded protein: CASTRGFSPLHF. This chain joins TRBV28 and TRBJ1-6, with D possibly matching TRBD1 (5 bases). Trimming removed 7 bases from V and 10 bases from J, with 11 bases in between. Germline V gene data show CDR1 as MDHEN and CDR2 as SYDVKM. The length of the CDR3 is 12 residues.

The genes are TRBV18 and TRBJ1-4, with a possible D match to TRBD1 (6 bases). CDR3 size: 14 residues. Looked up from germline, CDR1 is KGHSH and CDR2 is LQKENI. The V gene lost 1 base and the J gene lost 8 bases, with 11 bases spanning the gap. CDR3 sequence reads: CASSPRRGREKLFF. CDR3 DNA sequence: TGTGCCAGCTCACCACGCAGGGGTCGGGAAAAACTGTTTTTT. The full variable domain, in which reference TRBV18 and TRBJ1-4 provide the parts outside the CDR3, is NAGVMQNPRHLVRRRGQEARLRCSPMKGHSHVYWYRQLPEEGLKFMVYLQKENIIDESGMPKERFSAEFPKEGPSILRIQQVVRGDSAAYFCASSPRRGREKLFFGSGTQLSVL.